The 9 T cell receptor beta chains below were found in one sample sequenced in a study of patients and donors after allogeneic stem cell transplantation. In TCRdb, the RT-PCR reads were re-called with MiXCR into one record per CDR3 protein. The sample yields 390,000 or so distinct CDR3 sequences, approximately 16% seen once. The sample comprised blood, either unsorted or a sorted T cell fraction (not recorded which). The source is a human donor who was either an allogeneic HSCT recipient or a stem cell or donor lymphocyte infusion donor (not recorded which). It is not recorded whose cells these are; they may come from a transplant donor.

This clonotype was counted only a few times. The chain joins TRBV4-1 to TRBJ2-5, with 8 bases aligning to TRBD1. The junction had 2 bases not matched to a gene; V was cut back by 3 bases and J by 2 bases. The CDR3 extends over 14 amino acids. Per germline, CDR1 MGHRA and CDR2 YSYEKL. The chain's CDR3 is CASSHWTGQETQYF. The CDR3, as DNA: TGCGCCAGCAGCCATTGGACAGGGCAAGAGACCCAGTACTTC.

This clonotype was found many times. The J gene is TRBJ1-2, the V gene TRBV12-3 or TRBV12-4; the D is unclear. CDR3 length equals 15 residues. Trimming took off 3 bases at V and 3 bases at J, with 14 bases between the two ends. DNA for the CDR3: TGTGCCAGCAGTTTTCGCCACCTCGACGACTATGGCTACACCTTC. Amino acid sequence: CASSFRHLDDYGYTF.

The table lists this clonotype with a few counts. This chain uses TRBV30 with TRBJ2-3, with 7 positions matching TRBD2. Germline V gene data show CDR1 as GTSNPN and CDR2 as SVGIG (reference sequence). This CDR3 contains 14 residues. The V segment lost 4 bases and the J segment 1 base; nucleotides outside the gene matches: 5. The CDR3 DNA is TGTGCCTGGAACCTGGCGGGGGGCACAGATACGCAGTATTTT. This sequence encodes CAWNLAGGTDTQYF. Full variable domain (outside the CDR3, taken from reference TRBV30 and TRBJ2-3): SQTIHQWPATLVQPVGSPLSLECTVEGTSNPNLYWYRQAAGRGLQLLFYSVGIGQISSEVPQNLSASRPQDRQFILSSKKLLLSDSGFYLCAWNLAGGTDTQYFGPGTRLTVL.

This clonotype was seen at least ten times. The chain couples TRBV5-1 to TRBJ1-1; 12 nucleotides match TRBD1. The CDR3 runs 18 residues. V shed 4 bases and J 4 bases; nucleotides not matched to a gene: 14. The germline V gene has CDR1 SGHRS and CDR2 YFSETQ. The CDR3 DNA sequence: TGCGCCAGCAGCAACTCCGGGACAGGGGGCGCCCAGGGCACTGAAGCTTTCTTT. Its translation: CASSNSGTGGAQGTEAFF.

There are many counts of this clonotype. V and J are TRBV7-3 and TRBJ2-1, with D perhaps TRBD1 (5 bases). This CDR3 contains 15 residues. The V gene's germline CDR1 is SGHTA and CDR2 FQGTGA. V gave up 0 bases and J gave up 6 bases, with 12 bases separating them. This CDR3 reads CASSLTWQGSNEQFF. The CDR3 nucleotides are TGTGCCAGCAGCTTAACGTGGCAGGGTTCCAATGAGCAGTTCTTC.

The J gene is TRBJ2-1, the V gene TRBV4-3; 8 bases align to TRBD1. CDR1 is LGHNA and CDR2 is YSLEER in the germline V gene. The CDR3 is made up of 14 amino acids. J was trimmed by 6 bases and V by 1 base; bases with no gene match: 2. The chain's CDR3 is CASSQGDRINEQFF. CDR3 DNA: TGCGCCAGCAGCCAAGGGGACAGGATCAATGAGCAGTTCTTC.

Only a few counts were recorded for this clonotype. V usage is TRBV24-1 and J usage is TRBJ2-1; no definite D call. The V end lost 3 bases, the J end lost 6 bases, and 5 bases lay between the germline ends. This CDR3 is built from 12 residues. Germline V gene data show CDR1 as KGHDR and CDR2 as SFDVKD. The CDR3, as DNA: TGTGCCACCAGTGATCTGCCCAATGAGCAGTTCTTC. Protein product: CATSDLPNEQFF.

This clonotype has at least ten counts. The V call is TRBV6-1, the J call TRBJ1-5; 7 positions agree with TRBD1. The length of the CDR3 is 14 residues. Germline CDR1 reads MNHNS; CDR2 reads SASEGT. J gave up 2 bases and V 7 bases, and 5 bases lay outside the gene matches. In DNA, the CDR3 is TGTGCCAGCATCACAGGGGCTGGCAATCAGCCCCAGCATTTT. Protein product: CASITGAGNQPQHF.

This clonotype was found a few times. The chain has TRBV7-6 and TRBJ1-1; D is perhaps TRBD1 (5 bases). The ends were cut back, 0 bases at V and 11 bases at J, with 22 bases in the middle. Looked up from germline, CDR1 is SGHVS and CDR2 is FNYEAQ. The CDR3 is 16 amino acids. The CDR3 sequence: CASSLAPLAGSMNAFF. CDR3 DNA: TGTGCCAGCAGCTTAGCGCCTCTGGCAGGGTCCATGAATGCTTTCTTT.